This T cell receptor beta chain was recovered during a study of T cell responses to AZD1222 COVID-19 vaccine. At the level of the study: Analysis merged second doses at about 4 or about 12 weeks.

Sequencing used immunoSEQ multiplex PCR; TCRdb keeps in-frame clones, though not all of them. This sample has some 180,000 clones, with 80% to 95% found just once. Findings and caveats of the study: White British donors predominated, females outnumbered males, and clonal diversity was possibly underestimated. Vaccine-related CD4 TCRs covered spike, predominating at 160-218 and 743-854.

Trimming left V 0 bases short and J 0 bases short, with 13 bases between. Germline-derived CDR1 and CDR2 are GTSNPN and SVGIG (reference sequence). The CDR3 loop spans 16 amino acids. A remark on this clone: Antigen: not known.

The TCR comes from an adult in good health. This material consisted of peripheral blood, taken on day 0 of AZD1222 vaccination. This chain uses TRBV30 with TRBJ2-3; weak D call: TRBD2 (6 bases). CDR3 in amino acids: CAWSVPGVTSTDTQYF. As DNA, the CDR3 is TGTGCCTGGAGTGTACCGGGGGTTACTAGCACAGATACGCAGTATTTT.